The present T cell receptor (beta chain) was sequenced within a study of cytomegalovirus exposure and HLA in healthy donors (dated by TCRdb to between 2016 and 2019). Broadly, across the study: In an earlier analysis of 550 to 750 of the donors, 276 Gb of sequence data and 90 million to 120 million unique TCR beta sequences from roughly 200 million T cells were reported. A later genetic analysis used genome-wide SNP genotypes for about 65% of the 666 donors, treating that subset as a discovery cohort. Roughly five DR-DQ haplotypes were treated as single units for association and clustering because of strong linkage in the cohort. A later analysis re-examined previously published TCR beta repertoires from over 500 donors and added high-resolution HLA genotyping to investigate patterns of TCR occurrence. The study used immunosequencing to profile the T cell repertoires of 666 subjects and linked those repertoires to cytomegalovirus serostatus. Donor age, sex, ethnicity and CMV serostatus were collected together with the repertoire data. Of the roughly 400 genotyped donors, around 81% fell in the genetic ancestry cluster associated with self-reported Caucasian donors. Around 330 gigabases of sequencing data and approximately 91 million unique TCR sequences made up an early release that covered 640 HLA-typed donors. Along with the 666-subject first cohort, a separate validation cohort of some 130 different subjects was used. An earlier analysis of approximately 640 of the donors applied high-throughput TCR beta sequencing to assess whether each TCR beta V gene segment acted as functional or pseudogenic. To predict cytomegalovirus infection status, the study brought together high-throughput TCR immunosequencing, statistical association of individual TCRs with disease status, and machine learning. All discovery cohort repertoires had been generated on a single sequencing platform. Rather than using new phenotypic data, the later analysis identified candidate immune exposures from TCR beta sequences and from how often those sequences occurred across donors. Typing coverage varied by locus: roughly 629-630 donors for A, B, C, DRB1 and DQB1; approximately 500 for DQA1; about 590 for DPA1; roughly 450 for DPB1. Among about 360 genotyped donors of the cohort, an average of around 240,000 unique TCR beta nucleotide sequences were sequenced per donor, around a sixth of them non-productive. The study aimed to test whether cataloging public T cell receptors could reveal signatures of past pathogen exposure. Both class I and class II loci were covered by HLA typing, at four-digit resolution.

The paper as a whole reports these results and caveats: Because counts were too low, 15 to 20 rarely observed V segments, including chromosome 9 orphons, were left out of the earlier analysis of roughly 600 of the donors. Sequencing depth was assumed to be roughly uniform across donors in the presence/absence analyses, though that assumption may not hold. In a later genetic analysis, a missense DCLRE1C variant was associated with V-gene and J-gene trimming of TCR beta chains, and the association was replicated in an independent cohort. A later genetic analysis reported fewer N-insertions in productive TCRs among donors in an Asian-associated ancestry cluster than the 666-donor mean. The classifier was reported to diagnose cytomegalovirus status with high specificity and sensitivity in both the original and validation cohorts. Specific HLA alleles were associated with roughly 17,000 TCR beta sequences at a false discovery rate of 0.05 in a later analysis. A further reported finding was that TCR beta sequences accurately predicted the HLA-A and HLA-B alleles for most subjects in the first cohort. A later analysis found that HLA-associated TCR beta chains were more clonally expanded and had lower generation probabilities than equally common non-associated chains. The 87-base-pair reads could not distinguish some IMGT-functional V segments, including TRBV6-2 and TRBV6-3, so those segments were excluded. A later analysis found that TCR association rates varied across HLA loci, with DRB1 alleles showing the most associated TCRs and HLA-C alleles the fewest. The study listed 150 to 200 TCR beta chains as associated with cytomegalovirus. The authors suggested that the approach could potentially be generalized to other disease states and immunological phenotypes. In vitro tests confirmed that three of the cytomegalovirus-associated TCR beta chains recognize cytomegalovirus antigens. Most TCR sequences were observed very rarely across donors, whereas some public TCRs were present in many individuals. In a later analysis, most CMV-associated TCR beta chains were found to appear HLA-restricted, with HLA associations seemingly driven largely by CMV exposure. Only TCR beta chains were sequenced in this cohort, and the absence of alpha or paired-chain data limited detectable features. Correlated functional status among segregating V segments might reflect linkage disequilibrium, but an unknown experimental factor could not be ruled out. Because HLA typing was unavailable for some donors at each locus, only the typed subset was used in association tests. A cluster of highly shared sequence variants was judged likely to be a technical artifact of the sequencing pipeline. In an earlier analysis of a few hundred of the donors, most TCR beta V segments were observed in productive rearrangements about 87% or about 30% of the time, broadly matching IMGT annotations. Immune exposure information for the cohort was limited to CMV serostatus. Several of the top co-occurrence clusters appeared to be linked to parvovirus B19, influenza, CMV and Epstein-Barr virus, according to a later analysis. When HLA alleles, especially DR and DQ, strongly co-occurred, attributing TCR associations to individual alleles was difficult.

The germline ends are 11 bases apart after V is trimmed by 4 bases and J by 3 bases. CDR1 is given as ENHRY and CDR2 as SYGVKD, both from the germline V gene. The CDR3 runs 14 residues from the cysteine to the phenylalanine. CDR3 DNA only is kept here, 42 bases in frame from base 1. This clone was counted only a few times. Its antigen specificity is not known. Base qualities are not recorded, but no much larger clone differs from it by a single base. Library preparation was by the immunoSEQ multiplex PCR assay. For the multiplex PCR, a mixture combining 60 forward primers for TCR Vbeta segments and 13 reverse primers for TCR Jbeta segments was used. A multiplex PCR assay on genomic DNA amplified the CDR3 region of rearranged TCR beta genes. The Illumina HiSeq System was used to sequence the amplified TCR beta libraries as 87-base-pair reads. Per the source publication's procedure: A later analysis counted some 74 million unique TCR beta chains across the 550 to 700 repertoires, and some 11 million of these chains were shared by at least two donors. Raw reads were error-corrected and collapsed into unique sequences by a nearest-neighbor algorithm in which closely related sequences were merged to remove PCR and sequencing errors. To assign V, D and J gene segments, CDR3 sequences were aligned to IMGT reference sequences. For a sequence to be retained, a match of at least six nucleotides to both a V gene segment and a J gene segment was required. Rearrangements were called productive when the CDR3 lacked stop codons and stayed in frame with V and J; all others were non-productive. Following IMGT convention, CDR3 was defined as the stretch from the second conserved V-encoded cysteine up to the conserved J-encoded phenylalanine. The earlier analysis of roughly 590 of the donors excluded any sequence lacking an unambiguous match to a single V gene segment. In an earlier analysis of some 590 of the donors, a V segment was called functional when productive rearrangements were above 56.7%, and segregating when the standard deviation between donors exceeded 5%. A statistical classification framework was developed to diagnose cytomegalovirus status using the catalog of TCR beta chain sequences. V and J gene assignment, in a later analysis, came from comparing TCR nucleotide sequences with IMGT/GENE-DB human TR gene sequences. Using the TCRdist pipeline, a later analysis assigned CDR3 sequences along with most-parsimonious VDJ recombination scenarios. In a later analysis, each TCR beta chain was defined by its CDR3 amino acid sequence together with its V-gene family, and reads without a unique V-gene family were excluded. As a way to deal with suspected cross-contamination and a sequencing artifact, a later analysis dropped nearly 600 nucleotide sequences that were highly shared and had low generation probability. In a later analysis, a clonal expansion index was calculated for each public chain from normalized within-repertoire ranks of inferred template counts. A later analysis computed generation probabilities with a VDJ recombination model fitted to out-of-frame rearrangements, and checked the results against IGoR. A later analysis scored TCR-TCR, TCR-HLA and TCR-CMV co-occurrence with hypergeometric tests, applying a repertoire-size bias correction to TCR pairs. A later analysis estimated false discovery rates by permuting HLA or CMV assignments 20 times. In a later analysis, co-occurring TCRs were grouped with DBSCAN, and TCRdist sequence similarity was added when clustering was performed within HLA-allele-positive subsets. Repertoires with fewer than 30,000 or more than 120,000 public chains were left out of co-occurrence clustering, as were five repertoires with anomalous nucleotide sharing. TCRdb mirrors the immuneACCESS table, restricted to in-frame sequences. Some clones are absent from its copies; in checked studies, under half trace to an unresolved V gene, and the reason for the others is unknown. That table furnishes V, J and clone size, whereas the DNA furnished D and trimming. The sample profile shows under 200,000 clones; 65% to 85% of them were found once. The ten largest clones represent around 2.8% of the sample.

The cohort was made up of 650 to 700 healthy bone marrow donors. All cohort members were sampled while nominally healthy, although unrecorded immune exposures were likely present. The donor was CMV seropositive and belonged to the group of 250 to 300 seropositive cohort members. A peripheral blood sample was provided by each donor, and peripheral blood mononuclear cells were used for TCR beta sequencing. Genomic DNA was extracted from the blood cell samples with the Qiagen DNeasy Blood Extraction Kit. The sequenced sample consisted of PBMCs. The rearrangement joined TRBV10-3 to TRBJ2-3; a tentative D call is TRBD2 (5 bases match). The source of this sequence is a woman in her thirties or forties in good health and CMV-seropositive. The bases read TGTGCCATCAGTGTGTCTAGCCCTACAGATACGCAGTATTTT. Its coded protein is CAISVSSPTDTQYF.